The present entry profiles one T cell receptor beta chain with its context. V was shortened by 0 bases and J by 0 bases, with 10 bases between the two germline ends. CDR1 is SGDLS and CDR2 is YYNGEE in the germline V gene. This CDR3 comprises 16 residues. The data originate from a study of blood T cell repertoires in COVID-19. For the study at large: Researchers got acute and convalescent COVID-19 samples from the United States, Italy and Spain.

Assay: immunoSEQ multiplex PCR; the TCRdb copy retains only in-frame clones and omits some. The sample lists roughly 95,000 clones, more than 75% occurring once. The TCR was taken from a man older than 75 with acute or convalescent COVID-19. The sample consisted of peripheral blood. V and J are TRBV9 and TRBJ1-3; a possible D gene is TRBD1 (5 bases). The CDR3 coding sequence is TGTGCCAGCAGCGTAGAAGGGGCCCACTCTGGAAACACCATATATTTT. This encodes CASSVEGAHSGNTIYF.